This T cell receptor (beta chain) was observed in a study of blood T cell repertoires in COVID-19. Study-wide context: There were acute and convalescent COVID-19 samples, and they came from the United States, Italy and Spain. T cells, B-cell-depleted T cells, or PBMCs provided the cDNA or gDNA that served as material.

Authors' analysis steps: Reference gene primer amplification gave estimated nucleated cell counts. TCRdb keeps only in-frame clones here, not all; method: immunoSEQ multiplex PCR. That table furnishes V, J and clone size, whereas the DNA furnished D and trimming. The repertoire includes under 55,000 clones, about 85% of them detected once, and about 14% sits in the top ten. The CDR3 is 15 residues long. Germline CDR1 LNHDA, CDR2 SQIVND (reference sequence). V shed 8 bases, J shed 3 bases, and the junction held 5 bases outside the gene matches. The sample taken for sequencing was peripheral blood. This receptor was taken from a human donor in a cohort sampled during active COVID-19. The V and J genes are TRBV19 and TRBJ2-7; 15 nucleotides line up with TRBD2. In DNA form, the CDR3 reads TGTGCCAGTCCCGGGACTAGCGGGAGGATCTACGAGCAGTACTTC. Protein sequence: CASPGTSGRIYEQYF. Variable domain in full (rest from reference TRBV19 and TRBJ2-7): DGGITQSPKYLFRKEGQNVTLSCEQNLNHDAMYWYRQDPGQGLRLIYYSQIVNDFQKGDIAEGYSVSREKKESFPLTVTSAQKNPTAFYLCASPGTSGRIYEQYFGPGTRLTVT.